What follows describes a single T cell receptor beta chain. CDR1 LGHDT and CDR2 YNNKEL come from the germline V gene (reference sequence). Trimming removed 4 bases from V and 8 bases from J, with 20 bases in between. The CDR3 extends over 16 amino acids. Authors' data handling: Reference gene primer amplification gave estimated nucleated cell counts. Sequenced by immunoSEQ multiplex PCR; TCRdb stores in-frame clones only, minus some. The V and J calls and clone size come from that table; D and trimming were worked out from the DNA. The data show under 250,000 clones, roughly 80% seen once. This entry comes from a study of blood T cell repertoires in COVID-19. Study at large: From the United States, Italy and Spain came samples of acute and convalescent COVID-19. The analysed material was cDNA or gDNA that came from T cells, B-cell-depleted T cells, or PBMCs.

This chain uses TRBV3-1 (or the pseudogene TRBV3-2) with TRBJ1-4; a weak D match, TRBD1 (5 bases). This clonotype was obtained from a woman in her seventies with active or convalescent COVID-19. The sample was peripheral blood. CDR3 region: CASSLGLQGKGEKLFF. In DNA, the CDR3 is TGTGCCAGCAGCCTGGGTCTTCAGGGAAAAGGGGAAAAACTGTTTTTT.